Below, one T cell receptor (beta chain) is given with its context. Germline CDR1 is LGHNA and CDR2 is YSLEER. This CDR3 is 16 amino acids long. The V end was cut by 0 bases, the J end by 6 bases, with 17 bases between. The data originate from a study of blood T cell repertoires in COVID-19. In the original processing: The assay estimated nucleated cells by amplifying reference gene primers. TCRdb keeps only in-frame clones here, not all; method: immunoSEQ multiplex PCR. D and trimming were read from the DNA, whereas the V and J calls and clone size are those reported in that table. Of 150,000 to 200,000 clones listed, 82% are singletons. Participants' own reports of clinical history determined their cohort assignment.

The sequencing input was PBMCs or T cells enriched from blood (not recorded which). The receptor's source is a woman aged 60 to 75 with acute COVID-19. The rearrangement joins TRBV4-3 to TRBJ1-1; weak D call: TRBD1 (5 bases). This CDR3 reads CASSQDRRGGVSEAFF. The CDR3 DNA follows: TGCGCCAGCAGCCAAGATCGAAGGGGAGGGGTCTCTGAAGCTTTCTTT.